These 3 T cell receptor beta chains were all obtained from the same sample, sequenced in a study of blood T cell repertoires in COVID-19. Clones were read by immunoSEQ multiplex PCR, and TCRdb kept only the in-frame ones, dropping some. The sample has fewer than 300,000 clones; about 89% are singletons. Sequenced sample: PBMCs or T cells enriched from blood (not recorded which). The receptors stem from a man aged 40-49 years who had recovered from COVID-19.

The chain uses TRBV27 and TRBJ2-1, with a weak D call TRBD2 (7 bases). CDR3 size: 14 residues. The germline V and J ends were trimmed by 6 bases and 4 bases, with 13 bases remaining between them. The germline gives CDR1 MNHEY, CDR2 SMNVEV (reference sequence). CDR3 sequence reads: CASSVGGAYNEQFF. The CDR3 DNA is TGTGCCAGCAGCGTTGGGGGGGCTTACAATGAGCAGTTCTTC.

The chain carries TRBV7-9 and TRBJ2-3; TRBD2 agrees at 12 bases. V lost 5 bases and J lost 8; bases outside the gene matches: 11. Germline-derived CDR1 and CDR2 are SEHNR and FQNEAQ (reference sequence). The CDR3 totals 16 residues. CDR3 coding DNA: TGTGCCAGCAGCCCTGGGAGACTAGCGGGAGAACGTACGCAGTATTTT. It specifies CASSPGRLAGERTQYF.

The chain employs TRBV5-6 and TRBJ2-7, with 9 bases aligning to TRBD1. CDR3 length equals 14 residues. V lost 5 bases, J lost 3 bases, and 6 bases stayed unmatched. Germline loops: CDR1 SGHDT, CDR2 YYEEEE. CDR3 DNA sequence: TGTGCCAGCAGTCGGCCGGGACAGGGCTACGAGCAGTACTTC. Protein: CASSRPGQGYEQYF. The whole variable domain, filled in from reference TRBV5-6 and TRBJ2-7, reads DAGVTQSPTHLIKTRGQQVTLRCSPKSGHDTVSWYQQALGQGPQFIFQYYEEEERQRGNFPDRFSGHQFPNYSSELNVNALLLGDSALYLCASSRPGQGYEQYFGPGTRLTVT.